This T cell receptor (beta chain) was sequenced for a study of cytomegalovirus exposure and HLA in healthy donors. A multiplex PCR was run with 60 Vbeta primers and 13 Jbeta primers. Sequencing used immunoSEQ multiplex PCR; TCRdb keeps in-frame clones, though not all of them. The sample lists fewer than 250,000 clones; about 85% were seen once. The length of the CDR3 is 16 residues. With V trimmed by 4 bases and J by 2 bases, 7 bases remained unmatched. Germline lookup yields CDR1 SGHDT and CDR2 YYEEEE. The sequenced sample was PBMCs. The clonotype was recovered from a boy aged 2-9 years in good health and CMV-seronegative. V gene TRBV5-6 combines with J gene TRBJ2-3; 10 nucleotides agree with TRBD2. The CDR3 protein is CASSSILAGTTDTQYF. The CDR3 bases are TGTGCCAGCAGCAGTATACTAGCGGGGACCACAGATACGCAGTATTTT. The whole variable domain, remainder taken from reference TRBV5-6 and TRBJ2-3, is DAGVTQSPTHLIKTRGQQVTLRCSPKSGHDTVSWYQQALGQGPQFIFQYYEEEERQRGNFPDRFSGHQFPNYSSELNVNALLLGDSALYLCASSSILAGTTDTQYFGPGTRLTVL.